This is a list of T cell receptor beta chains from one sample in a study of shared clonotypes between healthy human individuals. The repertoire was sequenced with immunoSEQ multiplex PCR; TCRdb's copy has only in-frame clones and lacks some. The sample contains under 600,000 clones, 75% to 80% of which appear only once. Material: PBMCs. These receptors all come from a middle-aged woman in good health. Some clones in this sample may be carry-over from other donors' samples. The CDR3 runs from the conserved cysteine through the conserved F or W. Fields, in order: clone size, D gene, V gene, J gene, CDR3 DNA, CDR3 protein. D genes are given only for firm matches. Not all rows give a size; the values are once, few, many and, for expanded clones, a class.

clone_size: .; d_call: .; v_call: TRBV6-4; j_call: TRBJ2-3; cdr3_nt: TGTGCCAGCAGCGCCGGTCCGCACACAGATACGCAGTATTTT; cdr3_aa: CASSAGPHTDTQYF
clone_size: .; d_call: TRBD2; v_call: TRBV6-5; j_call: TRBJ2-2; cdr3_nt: TGTGCCAGCAGTTCCGGACTAGCGGTCACCGGGGAGCTGTTTTTT; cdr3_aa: CASSSGLAVTGELFF
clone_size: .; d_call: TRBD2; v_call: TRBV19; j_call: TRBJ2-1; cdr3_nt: TGTGCCAGTAGTAGGTCTAGCGGGGAGATGAATGAGCAGTTCTTC; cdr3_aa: CASSRSSGEMNEQFF
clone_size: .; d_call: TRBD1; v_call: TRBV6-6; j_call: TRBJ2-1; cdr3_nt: TGTGCCAGCAGTTACCTGGGACAGGGGGCAGGGAATGAGCAGTTCTTC; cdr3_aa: CASSYLGQGAGNEQFF
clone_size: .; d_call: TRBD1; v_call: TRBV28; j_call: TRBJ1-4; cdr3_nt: TGTGCCAGCAGTCAAACAGGGGGTGGTGAAAAACTGTTTTTT; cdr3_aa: CASSQTGGGEKLFF
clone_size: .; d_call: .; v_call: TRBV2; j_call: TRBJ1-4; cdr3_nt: TGTGCCAGCAGTGAAGGGCTTCGGGAAAAACTGTTTTTT; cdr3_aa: CASSEGLREKLFF
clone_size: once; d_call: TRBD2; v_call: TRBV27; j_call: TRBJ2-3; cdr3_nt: TGTGCCAGCAGCCCGGGACTAGCGCACCCCGATACGCAGTATTTT; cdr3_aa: CASSPGLAHPDTQYF
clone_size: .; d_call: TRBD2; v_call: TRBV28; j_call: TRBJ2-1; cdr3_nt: TGTGCCAGCAGTCCGCCGACTAGCGGGAGGGCCCGTGAGCAGTTCTTC; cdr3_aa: CASSPPTSGRAREQFF
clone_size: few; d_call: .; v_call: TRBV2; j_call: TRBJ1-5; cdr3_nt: TGTGCCAGCAGTTACGACAGGCTCAATCAGCCCCAGCATTTT; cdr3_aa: CASSYDRLNQPQHF
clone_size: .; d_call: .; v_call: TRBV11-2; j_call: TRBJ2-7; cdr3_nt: TGTGCCAGCAGCCCCTTCAGCTTGGGGGAGCAGTACTTC; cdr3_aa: CASSPFSLGEQYF
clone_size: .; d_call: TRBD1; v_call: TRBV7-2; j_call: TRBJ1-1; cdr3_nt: TGTGCCAGCAGCCGCCGCGACAGGGAATTCGCTGAAGCTTTCTTT; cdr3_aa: CASSRRDREFAEAFF